This T cell receptor beta chain was sequenced for a study of blood T cell repertoires in COVID-19. In the source study's methods: For nucleated cells, counts were estimated from reference gene primer amplification. TCRdb keeps only in-frame clones here, not all; method: immunoSEQ multiplex PCR. Clonal size and the V and J genes are those of that table, whereas D and trimming came from the DNA. The sample has over 250,000 clones, 70% to 85% seen once; the top ten hold around 3.4%. Germline-derived CDR1 and CDR2 are LGHDT and YNNKEL (reference sequence). Trimming stripped 0 bases from V and 1 base from J, with 12 bases between. The CDR3 loop spans 16 amino acids.

The genes are TRBV3-1 (or the pseudogene TRBV3-2) and TRBJ2-5; TRBD2 is a possible D gene (5 bases). The TCR comes from a woman of 80 years or more with acute or convalescent COVID-19. Sequencing input: peripheral blood. CDR3 residues: CASSQDFGVPQETQYF. CDR3 sequence (DNA): TGTGCCAGCAGCCAAGATTTCGGGGTGCCCCAAGAGACCCAGTACTTC.